The entry below gives a single TCR beta chain sequence along with its context. These data belong to a study of blood T cell repertoires in COVID-19. Study summary: From the United States, Italy and Spain came samples of acute and convalescent COVID-19. Nucleic acid was either cDNA or gDNA, and it came from T cells, B-cell-depleted T cells, or PBMCs.

Seattle cases were enrolled at active infection and followed longitudinally. As originally analysed: Reference gene primer amplification yielded estimated nucleated cell counts. The data were produced by immunoSEQ multiplex PCR, yet TCRdb's version contains in-frame clones alone and is incomplete. V and J calls and clone size are those listed in that table; D and trimming were worked out from the DNA. The sample consists of fewer than 350,000 clones, around 85% of them appearing once. CDR3 length equals 16 residues. The V gene's germline CDR1 is KGHDR and CDR2 SFDVKD. Trimming pared 4 bases from V and 2 bases from J, leaving 14 bases between.

The sample was peripheral blood. This sequence originates from a young woman with COVID-19, enrolled during active disease. The genes are TRBV24-1 and TRBJ2-1; D may be TRBD1 (7 bases). This CDR3 is CATSDIQGGTYNEQFF. The DNA for the CDR3 is TGTGCCACCAGTGACATTCAGGGGGGTACCTACAATGAGCAGTTCTTC.